What follows is one T cell receptor (beta chain) and its context. Its target is not known. The data belong to a study of cytomegalovirus exposure and HLA in healthy donors. Findings and caveats of the study: High sensitivity and specificity were reportedly achieved when the classifier diagnosed cytomegalovirus status. Among TCR beta chains, those listed as cytomegalovirus-associated numbered roughly 150.

Data came from immunoSEQ multiplex PCR; TCRdb stores just in-frame clones and leaves some out. Counted here are some 170,000 clones, roughly 86% occurring once; the ten biggest clones make up 2% to 3%. Sequencing was done on a sample of PBMCs. This clonotype was obtained from a man between 18 and 35 years old in good health and CMV-seropositive.

The DNA for the CDR3 is TGTGCCAGCAGTTTGCAGGGATTGGACACCGGGGAGCTGTTTTTT. It is translated as CASSLQGLDTGELFF. The chain employs TRBV25-1 and TRBJ2-2, with D possibly being TRBD1 (5 bases). This CDR3 has 15 amino acids. Trimming took 5 bases from V and 3 from J, leaving 13 bases between them. Germline V gene sequence: CDR1 MGHDK, CDR2 SYGVNS.